The 10 T cell receptor beta chains listed next were all sequenced from one sample in a study of blood T cell repertoires in COVID-19. Sequencing used immunoSEQ multiplex PCR; TCRdb keeps in-frame clones, though not all of them. The repertoire consists of roughly 240,000 clones, with approximately 85% occurring once and the leading ten covering approximately 8.6%. The sample taken for sequencing was PBMCs or T cells enriched from blood (not recorded which). The receptors originated from a woman aged 45-60 years with acute COVID-19.

The chain employs TRBV19 and TRBJ1-3; D possibly corresponds to TRBD1 (6 bases). Germline assignment: CDR1 LNHDA and CDR2 SQIVND (reference sequence). The CDR3 has 13 residues. The V end was cut by 10 bases, the J end by 1 base, with 11 bases between. The CDR3 sequence is CAISQGSGNTIYF. Here the CDR3 DNA reads TGTGCCATCTCGCAGGGGTCTGGAAACACCATATATTTT. Drawing the rest from reference TRBV19 and TRBJ1-3, the complete variable domain is DGGITQSPKYLFRKEGQNVTLSCEQNLNHDAMYWYRQDPGQGLRLIYYSQIVNDFQKGDIAEGYSVSREKKESFPLTVTSAQKNPTAFYLCAISQGSGNTIYFGEGSWLTVV.

V and J are TRBV19 and TRBJ1-5; weak D call: TRBD1 (6 bases). This CDR3 comprises 14 residues. Per germline, CDR1 LNHDA and CDR2 SQIVND (reference sequence). V shed 8 bases and J shed 0 bases, with 11 bases lying between them. The CDR3 region has the DNA TGTGCCAGTGGACAGCAATATAGCAATCAGCCCCAGCATTTT. This translates into CASGQQYSNQPQHF.

This chain links TRBV7-2 with TRBJ2-3; D is perhaps TRBD2 (5 bases). CDR1 and CDR2 from the germline V gene are SGHTA and FQGNSA. V was trimmed by 5 bases and J by 2 bases, leaving 11 bases between them. The CDR3 is 14 residues long. The CDR3 reads CASSLDSSTDTQYF. The CDR3, as DNA: TGTGCCAGCAGCCTGGACTCGTCCACAGATACGCAGTATTTT.

This chain joins TRBV15 and TRBJ1-2, with TRBD1 as a possible D gene (5 bases). There are 17 residues in the CDR3. Trimming took off 6 bases at V and 3 bases at J, with 23 bases between the two ends. The V gene's germline CDR1 is LNHNV and CDR2 YYDKDF (reference sequence). The CDR3 sequence is CATSPPYLSGKDYGYTF. CDR3 nucleotides: TGTGCCACCAGTCCCCCCTATCTATCAGGGAAAGACTATGGCTACACCTTC. Variable domain in full (rest from reference TRBV15 and TRBJ1-2): DAMVIQNPRYQVTQFGKPVTLSCSQTLNHNVMYWYQQKSSQAPKLLFHYYDKDFNNEADTPDNFQSRRPNTSFCFLDIRSPGLGDTAMYLCATSPPYLSGKDYGYTFGSGTRLTVV.

The chain carries TRBV15 and TRBJ1-3; 9 positions match TRBD1. Germline assignment: CDR1 LNHNV and CDR2 YYDKDF (reference sequence). This CDR3 region has 15 residues. The ends lost 0 bases at V and 7 bases at J; junction bases unmatched: 4. This chain's CDR3 is CATSRDHDRGNTIYF. In nucleotides, the CDR3 is TGTGCCACCAGCAGAGATCACGACAGGGGGAACACCATATATTTT.

This chain links TRBV6-5 with TRBJ1-3, with D possibly TRBD1 on 6 matching bases. This CDR3 contains 14 residues. V was trimmed by 6 bases and J by 0 bases, leaving 9 bases between them. CDR1 and CDR2 from the germline V gene are MNHEY and SVGAGI. CDR3 nucleotides: TGTGCCAGCAGCGGACAGACCTCTGGAAACACCATATATTTT. Encoded protein: CASSGQTSGNTIYF.

V and J are TRBV10-3 and TRBJ2-3; possibly TRBD2 for D (6 bases). Trimming removed 2 bases at V and 4 bases at J, with 10 bases between. This CDR3 is 14 amino acids long. Germline V gives CDR1 ENHRY, CDR2 SYGVKD. CDR3: CAISEDTSSDTQYF. The CDR3 coding sequence is TGTGCCATCAGTGAGGATACTAGCTCAGATACGCAGTATTTT.

The chain has TRBV5-1 and TRBJ1-2; D perhaps matches TRBD1 (6 bases). This CDR3 is built from 15 residues. From germline, CDR1 is SGHRS and CDR2 YFSETQ. Trimming shortened V by 3 bases and J by 4 bases, and 16 bases separated the two germline ends. CDR3 nucleotide sequence: TGCGCCAGCAGCTCCCAAGGGGGGGCGGGCTATGGCTACACCTTC. Translating it yields CASSSQGGAGYGYTF.

The CDR3 loop reads CAWSEGNSPLKDYTEAFF. The CDR3 DNA follows: TGTGCCTGGAGTGAGGGGAATAGCCCACTTAAAGATTACACTGAAGCTTTCTTT. The gene calls are TRBV30 and TRBJ1-1; TRBD1 might be the D (5 bases). The germline V gene encodes CDR1 GTSNPN and CDR2 SVGIG (reference sequence). The CDR3 is made up of 18 amino acids. V shed 1 base and J shed 3 bases, with 24 bases lying between them.

This clone was observed once. The chain carries TRBV11-3 and TRBJ2-7, with 9 bases aligning to TRBD1. The CDR3 has 14 residues. Germline V gene data show CDR1 as SGHNT and CDR2 as YENEEA. After removal of 5 bases from V and 4 bases from J, the junction contained 6 bases not matched to a gene. The CDR3 DNA sequence: TGTGCCAGCAGCCTGGGGGACAGGGATTACGAGCAGTACTTC. It codes for CASSLGDRDYEQYF. The full variable domain, completed using reference TRBV11-3 and TRBJ2-7, is EAGVVQSPRYKIIEKKQPVAFWCNPISGHNTLYWYLQNLGQGPELLIRYENEEAVDDSQLPKDRFSAERLKGVDSTLKIQPAELGDSAVYLCASSLGDRDYEQYFGPGTRLTVT.